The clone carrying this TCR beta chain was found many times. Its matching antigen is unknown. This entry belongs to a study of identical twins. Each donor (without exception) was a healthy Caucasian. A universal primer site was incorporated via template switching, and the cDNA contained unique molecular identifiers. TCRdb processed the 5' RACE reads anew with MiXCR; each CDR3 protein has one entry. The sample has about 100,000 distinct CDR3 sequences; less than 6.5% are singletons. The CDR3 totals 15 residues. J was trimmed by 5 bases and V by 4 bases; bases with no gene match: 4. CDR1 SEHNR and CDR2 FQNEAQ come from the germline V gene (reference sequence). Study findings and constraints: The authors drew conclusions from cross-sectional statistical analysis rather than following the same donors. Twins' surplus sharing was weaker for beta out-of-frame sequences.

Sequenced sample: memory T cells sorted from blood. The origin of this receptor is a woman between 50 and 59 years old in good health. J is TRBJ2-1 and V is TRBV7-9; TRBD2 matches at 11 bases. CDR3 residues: CASSYGLAGNNEQFF. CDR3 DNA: TGTGCCAGCAGCTACGGACTAGCGGGTAACAATGAGCAGTTCTTC.